This T cell receptor (beta chain) comes out of a study of cytomegalovirus exposure and HLA in healthy donors. Study-level background: About 179 million T cells yielded around 120 million unique TCR beta sequences in earlier analysis. Study-wide results and limits: Among the sequence variants, a highly shared cluster was likely an artifact of sequencing. Prior analysis indicated that the majority of TCR beta V segments exhibited productivity approximately 90% or approximately 30% of the time.

The CDR3 runs 14 residues. V lost 5 bases and J lost 1, with 10 bases in between. Germline V gene data show CDR1 as SGHAT and CDR2 as FQNNGV. PCR primers comprised 60 Vbeta and 13 Jbeta primers. Some clones are missing from TCRdb's copy, which holds only in-frame ones; the method was immunoSEQ multiplex PCR. Here the sample spans 100,000 or so clones, more than 80% being singletons. A remark on this clone: No antigen is known for it.

This TCR derives from a man aged 18 to 29 in good health and CMV-seronegative. V usage is TRBV11-2 and J usage is TRBJ2-3; D is unresolved. The material sequenced was PBMCs. CDR3 sequence: CASSRETGTDTQYF. CDR3 nucleotides: TGTGCCAGCAGCAGAGAGACTGGCACAGATACGCAGTATTTT.